These T cell receptor beta chains were read from a single sample in a study of cytomegalovirus exposure and HLA in healthy donors. TCRdb keeps only in-frame clones here, not all; method: immunoSEQ multiplex PCR. The table records almost 70,000 clones, approximately 70% of them present only once. The sequencing sample was made of PBMCs. Source of these receptors: a male donor in good health and CMV-seropositive. Each CDR3 is given with its conserved first and last residue. The D gene is left open where the match is weak. The listing skips clone size in some rows; elsewhere it reads once, few, many or a size class.

TRBV27	TRBJ2-7	-	-	13	CASSRGKTYEQYF	TGTGCCAGCAGTCGGGGAAAAACCTACGAGCAGTACTTC
TRBV19	TRBJ2-7	-	TRBD1	17	CASSIGPGQGNSYEQYF	TGTGCCAGTAGTATAGGCCCGGGACAGGGTAACTCCTACGAGCAGTACTTC
TRBV11-3	TRBJ2-2	-	-	13	CASSPEPTGELFF	TGTGCCAGCAGCCCAGAACCCACCGGGGAGCTGTTTTTT
TRBV11-2	TRBJ1-2	once	-	13	CASTQARDYGYTF	TGTGCCAGCACCCAAGCTCGTGACTATGGCTACACCTTC
TRBV30	TRBJ1-5	-	-	13	CAWGGRGNQPQHF	TGTGCCTGGGGTGGACGGGGCAATCAGCCCCAGCATTTT
TRBV6-6	TRBJ1-5	few	-	16	CASSYSTGVSNQPQHF	TGTGCCAGCAGTTACTCCACGGGGGTTAGCAATCAGCCCCAGCATTTT
TRBV5-6	TRBJ2-7	few	-	13	CASSYRGSDEQYF	TGTGCCAGCAGCTACCGGGGTTCGGACGAGCAGTACTTC
TRBV19	TRBJ1-2	few	-	11	CASWTYYGYTF	TGTGCCAGCTGGACATACTATGGCTACACCTTC
TRBV7-7	TRBJ2-7	-	-	14	CASSPNPLSYEQYF	TGTGCCAGCAGCCCTAATCCCCTATCCTACGAGCAGTACTTC
TRBV19	TRBJ1-1	-	-	13	CASIPTGDTEAFF	TGTGCCAGTATCCCGACAGGCGACACTGAAGCTTTCTTT
TRBV5-1	TRBJ1-1	-	TRBD1	13	CASLGQGTTEAFF	TGCGCCAGCCTGGGACAGGGGACCACTGAAGCTTTCTTT
TRBV6-5	TRBJ2-1	-	TRBD2	15	CASSLTGAGRNEQFF	TGTGCCAGCAGCCTTACTGGGGCCGGGAGGAATGAGCAGTTCTTC
TRBV7-9	TRBJ2-7	-	-	14	CASSLVREAYEQYF	TGTGCCAGCAGCTTAGTGCGCGAGGCCTACGAGCAGTACTTC
TRBV6-5	TRBJ2-1	few	TRBD2	16	CASSYSSSGGAGEQFF	TGTGCCAGCAGTTACTCGTCCAGCGGGGGGGCGGGTGAGCAGTTCTTC
TRBV7-2	TRBJ2-7	-	TRBD1	14	CASSLTGGIYEQYF	TGTGCCAGCAGCTTAACAGGGGGCATATACGAGCAGTACTTC
TRBV19	TRBJ2-1	few	TRBD2	17	CATTPSGLAGVWGEQFF	TGTGCCACCACACCTTCGGGACTAGCGGGAGTTTGGGGTGAGCAGTTCTTC
TRBV5-1	TRBJ1-5	-	-	15	CASSWVPGGSEPQHF	TGCGCCAGCAGCTGGGTGCCCGGGGGTAGTGAGCCCCAGCATTTT
TRBV30	TRBJ1-1	-	-	13	CAWRENRETEAFF	TGTGCCTGGAGAGAGAACAGGGAAACCGAAGCTTTCTTT
TRBV5-5	TRBJ2-7	-	-	16	CASSLAAGPLGYEQYF	TGTGCCAGCAGCTTGGCCGCGGGACCCTTGGGCTACGAGCAGTACTTC
TRBV5-1	TRBJ2-4	-	TRBD2	16	CASSVGLAVIRDIQYF	TGCGCCAGCAGCGTGGGACTAGCGGTTATTAGAGACATTCAGTACTTC
TRBV7-2	TRBJ2-1	-	TRBD2	18	CASSLAPLRGGPVNEQFF	TGTGCCAGCAGCTTAGCCCCCCTGCGGGGGGGCCCAGTGAATGAGCAGTTCTTC
TRBV7-2	TRBJ1-4	few	TRBD1	13	CASSGTVNEKLFF	TGTGCCAGCAGCGGGACAGTTAATGAAAAACTGTTTTTT
TRBV19	TRBJ1-2	-	TRBD1	14	CASTGRGHSYGYTF	TGTGCCAGTACAGGCAGGGGGCACAGCTATGGCTACACCTTC
TRBV30	TRBJ1-5	-	-	14	CAWSVREGKQPQHF	TGTGCCTGGAGTGTACGGGAAGGGAAGCAGCCCCAGCATTTT
TRBV2	TRBJ2-7	few	-	14	CASSHPGRSYEQYF	TGTGCCAGCAGCCACCCGGGAAGGTCCTACGAGCAGTACTTC
TRBV27	TRBJ2-1	-	-	15	CASNPSRSLYNEQFF	TGTGCCAGCAACCCGTCTAGGAGTCTCTACAATGAGCAGTTCTTC
TRBV7-8	TRBJ2-7	-	-	13	CASSLFSQSEQYF	TGTGCCAGCAGCTTATTTTCCCAGTCCGAGCAGTACTTC
TRBV7-2	TRBJ2-3	-	-	18	CASSLEALAGASTDTQYF	TGTGCCAGCAGCTTAGAGGCTCTGGCGGGGGCTAGCACAGATACGCAGTATTTT
TRBV7-6	TRBJ2-1	once	TRBD2	16	CASSLVVSGSYNEQFF	TGTGCCAGCAGCTTAGTGGTTAGCGGGTCCTACAATGAGCAGTTCTTC
TRBV6-5	TRBJ2-7	-	-	14	CASSYTGTFYEQYF	TGTGCCAGCAGTTATACCGGGACTTTCTACGAGCAGTACTTC
TRBV6-5	TRBJ2-5	-	TRBD1	13	CASTRDRGETQYF	TGTGCCAGCACCCGGGACAGGGGTGAGACCCAGTACTTC
TRBV4-1	TRBJ1-1	-	-	15	CASSRRDTLNTEAFF	TGCGCCAGCAGCCGCCGGGACACGTTAAACACTGAAGCTTTCTTT
TRBV18	TRBJ2-7	-	TRBD1	15	CASLPGTRTGSEQYF	TGTGCCAGCTTACCGGGGACGAGGACAGGGAGCGAGCAGTACTTC
TRBV7-9	TRBJ2-2	-	TRBD1	15	CASSLGSGGEWELFF	TGTGCCAGCAGCTTAGGGTCAGGGGGCGAATGGGAGCTGTTTTTT
TRBV4-1	TRBJ2-7	-	TRBD2	16	CASSQLGAGEGHEQYF	TGCGCCAGCAGCCAATTGGGTGCGGGAGAAGGCCACGAGCAGTACTTC
TRBV6-5	TRBJ1-1	few	-	14	CASRGARMNTEAFF	TGTGCCAGCAGAGGGGCCAGGATGAACACTGAAGCTTTCTTT
TRBV9	TRBJ1-4	-	-	16	CASSGRTDATNEKLFF	TGTGCCAGCAGCGGGAGGACGGATGCAACTAATGAAAAACTGTTTTTT
TRBV19	TRBJ1-1	-	TRBD1	18	CASSEDGRDRGSYTEAFF	TGTGCCAGTAGTGAGGATGGTAGGGACAGGGGGAGTTACACTGAAGCTTTCTTT
TRBV10-2	TRBJ2-3	-	TRBD2	15	CASGGLAGMTDTQYF	TGCGCCAGCGGGGGACTAGCGGGGATGACAGATACGCAGTATTTT
TRBV19	TRBJ1-2	few	-	14	CASSIEGLGYGYTF	TGTGCCAGTAGTATCGAGGGACTAGGGTATGGCTACACCTTC
TRBV2	TRBJ1-6	-	-	14	CASSGEGRNSPLHF	TGTGCCAGCAGTGGAGAGGGCCGTAATTCACCCCTCCACTTT